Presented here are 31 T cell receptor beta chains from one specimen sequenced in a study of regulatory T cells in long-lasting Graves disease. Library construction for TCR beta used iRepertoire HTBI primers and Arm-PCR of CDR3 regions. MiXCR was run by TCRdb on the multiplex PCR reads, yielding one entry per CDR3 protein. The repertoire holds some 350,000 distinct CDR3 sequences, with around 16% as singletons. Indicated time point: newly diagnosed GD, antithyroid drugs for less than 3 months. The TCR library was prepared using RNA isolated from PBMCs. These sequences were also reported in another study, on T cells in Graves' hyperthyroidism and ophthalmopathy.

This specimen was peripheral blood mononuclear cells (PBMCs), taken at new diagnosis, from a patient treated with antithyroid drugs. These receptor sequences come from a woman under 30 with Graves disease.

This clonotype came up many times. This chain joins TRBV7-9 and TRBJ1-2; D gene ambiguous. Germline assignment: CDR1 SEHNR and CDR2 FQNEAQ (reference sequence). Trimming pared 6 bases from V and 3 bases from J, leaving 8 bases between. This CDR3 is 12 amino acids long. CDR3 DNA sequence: TGTGCCAGCAGTCTCGGGTACTATGGCTACACCTTC. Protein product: CASSLGYYGYTF. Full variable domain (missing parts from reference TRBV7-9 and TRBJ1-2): DTGVSQNPRHKITKRGQNVTFRCDPISEHNRLYWYRQTLGQGPEFLTYFQNEAQLEKSRLLSDRFSAERPKGSFSTLEIQRTEQGDSAMYLCASSLGYYGYTFGSGTRLTVV.

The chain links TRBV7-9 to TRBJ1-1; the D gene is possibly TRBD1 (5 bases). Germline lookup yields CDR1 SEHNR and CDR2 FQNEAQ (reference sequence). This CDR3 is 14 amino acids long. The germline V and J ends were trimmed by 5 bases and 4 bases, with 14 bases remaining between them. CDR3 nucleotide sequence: TGTGCCAGCAGCCAGTGTTGGGGCCTCACTGAAGCTTTCTTT. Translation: CASSQCWGLTEAFF.

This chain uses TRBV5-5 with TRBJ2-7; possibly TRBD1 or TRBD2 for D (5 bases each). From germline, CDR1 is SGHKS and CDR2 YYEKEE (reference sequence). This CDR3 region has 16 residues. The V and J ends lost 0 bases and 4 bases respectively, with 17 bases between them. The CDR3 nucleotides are TGTGCCAGCAGCTTGGGTCCCCCGGGACGCATATACGAGCAGTACTTC. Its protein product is CASSLGPPGRIYEQYF.

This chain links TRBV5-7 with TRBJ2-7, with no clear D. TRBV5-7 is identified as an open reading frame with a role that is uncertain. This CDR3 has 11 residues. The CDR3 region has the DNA TGTGCCAGCAGCTTGGGTGGGGTATTGAACGTC. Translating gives CASSLGGVLNV.

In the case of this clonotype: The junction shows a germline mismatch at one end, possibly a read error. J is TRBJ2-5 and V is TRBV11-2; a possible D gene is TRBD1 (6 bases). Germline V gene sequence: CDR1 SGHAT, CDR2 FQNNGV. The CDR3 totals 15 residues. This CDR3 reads CASRTTGQVQETQYF. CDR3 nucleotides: TGTGCCAGCAGGACGACGGGACAAGTTCAAGAGACTCAGTACTTC.

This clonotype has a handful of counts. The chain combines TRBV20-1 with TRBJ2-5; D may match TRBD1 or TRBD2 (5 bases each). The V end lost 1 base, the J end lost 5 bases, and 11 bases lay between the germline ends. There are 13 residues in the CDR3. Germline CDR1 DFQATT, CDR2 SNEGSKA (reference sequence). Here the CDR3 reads CSARVPGRETQYF. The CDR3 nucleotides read TGCAGTGCTAGAGTACCGGGGCGTGAGACCCAGTACTTC.

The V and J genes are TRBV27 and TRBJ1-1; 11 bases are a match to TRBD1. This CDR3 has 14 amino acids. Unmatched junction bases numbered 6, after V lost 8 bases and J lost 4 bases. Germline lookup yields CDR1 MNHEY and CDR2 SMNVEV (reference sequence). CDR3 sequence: CASRTDRGPTEAFF. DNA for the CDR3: TGTGCCAGCCGAACGGACAGGGGGCCCACTGAAGCTTTCTTT.

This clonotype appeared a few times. The CDR3 bases are TGCGCCAGCAGCCAACCAGACGTTTCGGCCTACGAGCAGTACTTC. Translated: CASSQPDVSAYEQYF. The chain carries TRBV4-1 and TRBJ2-7, with D unclear. The CDR3 covers 15 residues. V lost 2 bases and J 2 bases, leaving 13 bases between the germline ends. Looked up from germline, CDR1 is MGHRA and CDR2 is YSYEKL.

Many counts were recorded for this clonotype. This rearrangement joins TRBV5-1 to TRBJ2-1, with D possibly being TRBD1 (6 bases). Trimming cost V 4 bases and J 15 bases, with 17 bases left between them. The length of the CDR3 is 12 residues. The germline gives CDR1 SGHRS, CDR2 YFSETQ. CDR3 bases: TGCGCCAGCAGCCAAGATGGGACAAGTCGGTTCTTC. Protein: CASSQDGTSRFF.

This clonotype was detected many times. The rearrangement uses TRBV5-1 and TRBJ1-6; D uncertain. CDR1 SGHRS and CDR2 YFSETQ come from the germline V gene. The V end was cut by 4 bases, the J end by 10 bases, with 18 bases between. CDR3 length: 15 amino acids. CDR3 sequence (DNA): TGCGCCAGCAGCGGAACCCCGGGTGAGGGCTCACCCCTCCACTTT. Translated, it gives CASSGTPGEGSPLHF.

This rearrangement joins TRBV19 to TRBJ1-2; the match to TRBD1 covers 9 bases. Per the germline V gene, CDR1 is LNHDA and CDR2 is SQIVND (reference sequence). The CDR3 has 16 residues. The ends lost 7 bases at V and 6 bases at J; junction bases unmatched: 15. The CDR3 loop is CASTWDRVISTHGYTF. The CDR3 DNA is TGTGCCAGTACTTGGGACAGGGTGATCTCGACTCATGGCTACACCTTC.

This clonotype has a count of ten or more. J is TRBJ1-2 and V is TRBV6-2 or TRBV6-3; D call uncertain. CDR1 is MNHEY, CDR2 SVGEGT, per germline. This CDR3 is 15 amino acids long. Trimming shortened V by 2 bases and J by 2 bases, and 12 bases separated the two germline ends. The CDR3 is CASSYVASANYGYTF. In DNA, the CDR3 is TGTGCCAGCAGTTACGTGGCGTCAGCCAACTATGGCTACACCTTC.

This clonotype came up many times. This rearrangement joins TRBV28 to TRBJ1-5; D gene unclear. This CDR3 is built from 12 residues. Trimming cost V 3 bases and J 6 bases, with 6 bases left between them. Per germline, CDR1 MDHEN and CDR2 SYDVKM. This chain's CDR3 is CASSFSRQPQHF. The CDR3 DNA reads TGTGCCAGCAGTTTCTCTCGTCAGCCCCAGCATTTT.

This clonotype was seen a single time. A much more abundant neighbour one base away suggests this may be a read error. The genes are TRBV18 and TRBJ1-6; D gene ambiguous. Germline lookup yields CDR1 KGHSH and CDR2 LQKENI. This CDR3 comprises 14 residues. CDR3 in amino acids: CASSPPTVYPPHHF. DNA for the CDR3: TGTGCCAGCTCACCACCAACCGTCTACCCACCCCACCACTTT.

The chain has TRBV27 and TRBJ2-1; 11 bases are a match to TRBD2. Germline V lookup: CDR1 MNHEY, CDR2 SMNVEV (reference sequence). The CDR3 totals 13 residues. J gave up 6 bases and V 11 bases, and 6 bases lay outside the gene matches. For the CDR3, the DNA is TGTGCCGCGCAGGGACTAGCGGTCAATGAGCAGTTCTTC. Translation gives CAAQGLAVNEQFF.

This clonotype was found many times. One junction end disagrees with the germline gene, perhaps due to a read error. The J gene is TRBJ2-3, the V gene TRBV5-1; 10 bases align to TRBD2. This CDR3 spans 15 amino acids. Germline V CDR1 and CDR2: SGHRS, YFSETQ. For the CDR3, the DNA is TGTGCCAGCAGCTTAGCAGCGGGGGGGGCAGATACGCAGTATTTT. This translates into CASSLAAGGADTQYF.

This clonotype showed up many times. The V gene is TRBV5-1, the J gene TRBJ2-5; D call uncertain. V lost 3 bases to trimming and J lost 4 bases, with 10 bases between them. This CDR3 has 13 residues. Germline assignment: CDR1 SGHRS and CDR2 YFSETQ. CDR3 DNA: TGCGCCAGCAGCTACAACAATCTAGAGACCCAGTACTTC. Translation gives CASSYNNLETQYF.

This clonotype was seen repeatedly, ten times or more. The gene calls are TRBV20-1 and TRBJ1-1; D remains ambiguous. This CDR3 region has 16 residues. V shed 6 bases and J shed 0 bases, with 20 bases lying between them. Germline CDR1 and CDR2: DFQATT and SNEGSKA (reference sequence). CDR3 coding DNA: TGCAGTGCACAGAGGACTCCGGAGATAGTGAACACTGAAGCTTTCTTT. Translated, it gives CSAQRTPEIVNTEAFF.

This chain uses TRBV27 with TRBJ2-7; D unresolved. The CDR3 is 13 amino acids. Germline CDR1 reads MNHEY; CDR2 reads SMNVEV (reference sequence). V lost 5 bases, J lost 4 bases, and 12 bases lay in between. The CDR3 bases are TGTGCCAGCAGTCGTATGGGATCGTACGAGCAGTACTTC. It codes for CASSRMGSYEQYF.

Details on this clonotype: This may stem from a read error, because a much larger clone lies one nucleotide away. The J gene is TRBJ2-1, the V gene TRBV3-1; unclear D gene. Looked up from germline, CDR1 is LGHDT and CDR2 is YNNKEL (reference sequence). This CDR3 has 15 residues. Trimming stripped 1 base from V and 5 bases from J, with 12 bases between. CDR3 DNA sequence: TGTGCCAGCAGCCAAGGGTTACGAGCCCACAATGAGCAGTTCTTC. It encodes CASSQGLRAHNEQFF.

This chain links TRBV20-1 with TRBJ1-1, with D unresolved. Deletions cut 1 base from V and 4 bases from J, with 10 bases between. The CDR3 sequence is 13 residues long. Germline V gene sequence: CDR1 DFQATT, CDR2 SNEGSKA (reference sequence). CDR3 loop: CSARGRVFTEAFF. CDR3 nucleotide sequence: TGCAGTGCTAGAGGAAGGGTCTTCACTGAAGCTTTCTTT.

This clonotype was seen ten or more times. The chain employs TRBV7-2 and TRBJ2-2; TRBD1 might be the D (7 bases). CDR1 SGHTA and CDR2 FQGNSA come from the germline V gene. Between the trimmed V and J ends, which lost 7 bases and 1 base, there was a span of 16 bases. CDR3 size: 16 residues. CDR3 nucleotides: TGTGCCAGCACCGATTGGAGGGGGCGGAACACCGGGGAGCTGTTTTTT. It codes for CASTDWRGRNTGELFF.

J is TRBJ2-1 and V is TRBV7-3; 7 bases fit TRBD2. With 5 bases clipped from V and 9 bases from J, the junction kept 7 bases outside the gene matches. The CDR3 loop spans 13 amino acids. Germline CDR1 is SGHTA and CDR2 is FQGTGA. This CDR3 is CASSLGWEGEQFF. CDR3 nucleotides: TGTGCCAGCAGCCTCGGCTGGGAGGGTGAGCAGTTCTTC. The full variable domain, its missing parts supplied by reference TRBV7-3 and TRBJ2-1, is GAGVSQTPSNKVTEKGKYVELRCDPISGHTALYWYRQSLGQGPEFLIYFQGTGAADDSGLPNDRFFAVRPEGSVSTLKIQRTERGDSAVYLCASSLGWEGEQFFGPGTRLTVL.

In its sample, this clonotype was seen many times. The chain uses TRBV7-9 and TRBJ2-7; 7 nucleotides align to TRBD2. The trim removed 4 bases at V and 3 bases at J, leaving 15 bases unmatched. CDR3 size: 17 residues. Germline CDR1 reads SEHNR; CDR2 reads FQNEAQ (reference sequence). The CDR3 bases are TGTGCCAGCAGCTCTCCCCTTCCCGGGCGGGGGAACTACGAGCAGTACTTC. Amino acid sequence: CASSSPLPGRGNYEQYF.

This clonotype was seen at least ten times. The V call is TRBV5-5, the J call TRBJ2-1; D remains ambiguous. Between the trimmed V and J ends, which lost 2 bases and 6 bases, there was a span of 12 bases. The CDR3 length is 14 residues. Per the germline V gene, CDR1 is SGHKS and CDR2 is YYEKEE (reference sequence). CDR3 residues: CASSFPTGANEQFF. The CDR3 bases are TGTGCCAGCAGCTTCCCCACCGGAGCCAATGAGCAGTTCTTC.

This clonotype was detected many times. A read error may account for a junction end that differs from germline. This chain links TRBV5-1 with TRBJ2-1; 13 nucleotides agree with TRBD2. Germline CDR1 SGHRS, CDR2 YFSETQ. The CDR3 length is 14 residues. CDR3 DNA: TGCGCCAGCAGCACCGGGACTAGCGGGGAATGGAGGGTCTTC. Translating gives CASSTGTSGEWRVF.

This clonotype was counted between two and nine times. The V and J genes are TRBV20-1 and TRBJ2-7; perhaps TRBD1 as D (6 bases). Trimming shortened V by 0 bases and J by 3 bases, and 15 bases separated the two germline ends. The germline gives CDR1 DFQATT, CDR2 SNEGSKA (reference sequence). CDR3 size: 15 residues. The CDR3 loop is CSARDPRTEFYEQYF. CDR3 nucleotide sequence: TGCAGTGCTAGAGATCCCCGGACAGAGTTCTACGAGCAGTACTTC.

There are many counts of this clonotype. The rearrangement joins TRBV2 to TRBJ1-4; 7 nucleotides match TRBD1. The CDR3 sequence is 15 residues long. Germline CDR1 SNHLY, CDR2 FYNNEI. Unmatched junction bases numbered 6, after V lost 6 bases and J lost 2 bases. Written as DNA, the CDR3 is TGTGCCAGCAGGGACAGGATAGTCACTAATGAAAAACTGTTTTTT. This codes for CASRDRIVTNEKLFF.

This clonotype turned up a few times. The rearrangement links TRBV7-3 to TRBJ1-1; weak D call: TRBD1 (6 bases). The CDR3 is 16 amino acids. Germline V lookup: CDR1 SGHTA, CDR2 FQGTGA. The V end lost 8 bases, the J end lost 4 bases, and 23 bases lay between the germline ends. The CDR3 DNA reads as TGTGCCAGCCCTAGCGAAGGGGGGGGGGAAACCACTGAAGCTTTCTTT. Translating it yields CASPSEGGGETTEAFF.

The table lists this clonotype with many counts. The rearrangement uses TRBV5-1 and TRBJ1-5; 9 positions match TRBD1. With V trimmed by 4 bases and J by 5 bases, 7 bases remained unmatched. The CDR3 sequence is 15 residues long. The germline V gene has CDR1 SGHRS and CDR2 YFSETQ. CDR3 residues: CASSVQGARDQPQHF. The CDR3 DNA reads TGCGCCAGCAGCGTACAGGGGGCGCGGGATCAGCCCCAGCATTTT.

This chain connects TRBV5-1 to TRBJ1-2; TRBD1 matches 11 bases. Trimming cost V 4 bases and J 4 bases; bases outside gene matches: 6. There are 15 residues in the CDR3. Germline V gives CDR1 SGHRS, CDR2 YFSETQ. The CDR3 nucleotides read TGCGCCAGCAGCGAAGGGACAGGGGGGAGCTATGGCTACACCTTC. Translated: CASSEGTGGSYGYTF.